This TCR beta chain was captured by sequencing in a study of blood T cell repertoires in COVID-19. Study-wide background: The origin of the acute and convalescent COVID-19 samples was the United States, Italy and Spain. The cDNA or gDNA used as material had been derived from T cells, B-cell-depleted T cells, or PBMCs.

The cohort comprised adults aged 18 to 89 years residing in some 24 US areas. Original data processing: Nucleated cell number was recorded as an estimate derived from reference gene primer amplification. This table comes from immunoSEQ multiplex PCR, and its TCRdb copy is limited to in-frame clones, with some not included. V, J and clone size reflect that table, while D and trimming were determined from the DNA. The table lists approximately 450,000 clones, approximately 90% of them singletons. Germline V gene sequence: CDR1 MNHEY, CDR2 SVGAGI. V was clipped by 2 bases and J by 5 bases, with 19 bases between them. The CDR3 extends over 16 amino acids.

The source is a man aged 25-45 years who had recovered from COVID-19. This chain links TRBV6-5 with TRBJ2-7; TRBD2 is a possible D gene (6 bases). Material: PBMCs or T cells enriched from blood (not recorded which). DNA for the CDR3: TGTGCCAGCAGTTACGGATTAGCGGAGACCTTAAACGAGCAGTACTTC. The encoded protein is CASSYGLAETLNEQYF.